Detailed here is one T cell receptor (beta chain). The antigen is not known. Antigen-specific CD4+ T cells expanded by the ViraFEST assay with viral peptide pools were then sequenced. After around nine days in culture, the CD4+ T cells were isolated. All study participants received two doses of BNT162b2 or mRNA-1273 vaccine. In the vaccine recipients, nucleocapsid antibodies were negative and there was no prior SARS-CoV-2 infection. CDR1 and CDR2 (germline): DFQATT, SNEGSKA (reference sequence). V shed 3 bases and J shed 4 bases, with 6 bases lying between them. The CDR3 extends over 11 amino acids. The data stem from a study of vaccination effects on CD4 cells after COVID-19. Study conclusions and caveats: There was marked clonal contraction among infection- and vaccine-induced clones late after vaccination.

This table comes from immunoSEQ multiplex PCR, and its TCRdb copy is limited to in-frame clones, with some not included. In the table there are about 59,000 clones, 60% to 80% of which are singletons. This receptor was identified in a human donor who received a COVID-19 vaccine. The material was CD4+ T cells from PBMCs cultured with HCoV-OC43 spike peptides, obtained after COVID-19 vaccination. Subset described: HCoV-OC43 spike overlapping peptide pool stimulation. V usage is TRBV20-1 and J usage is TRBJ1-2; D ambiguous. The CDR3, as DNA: TGCAGTGCTAGTTTCGCCTATGGCTACACCTTC. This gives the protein CSASFAYGYTF.